Below, 14 T cell receptor beta chains from the same sample are listed, as sequenced in a study of T cell repertoires in cytomegalovirus infection. TCRdb redid the calling of the reads with MiXCR, one entry per CDR3 protein. The table includes about 85,000 distinct CDR3 sequences, about 44% detected once. These receptors have no identified antigens. This specimen was CD8+ T cells from cultured PBMCs, taken from culture after CMV antigen stimulation. Receptor source: a human donor in good health (CMV status not recorded). Some clones in this sample may be carry-over from other donors' samples.

This chain uses TRBV7-3 with TRBJ2-3; maybe TRBD1 (6 bases). V shed 5 bases and J shed 3 bases, with 9 bases lying between them. The CDR3 is 13 residues long. Germline-derived CDR1 and CDR2 are SGHTA and FQGTGA. CDR3 nucleotides: TGTGCCAGCAGCGCAGGACAGACAGATACGCAGTATTTT. It translates to CASSAGQTDTQYF.

The chain links TRBV7-8 to TRBJ2-7, with D tentatively TRBD2 (6 bases). The V gene lost 2 bases and the J gene lost 0 bases, with 14 bases spanning the gap. From germline, CDR1 is SGHVS and CDR2 FQNEAQ. The CDR3 is made up of 16 amino acids. The CDR3 sequence is CASSLLLAESSYEQYF. The CDR3 DNA is TGTGCCAGCAGCTTACTCTTAGCGGAGAGCTCCTACGAGCAGTACTTC.

This clonotype was seen a few times. The rearrangement uses TRBV6-1 and TRBJ2-5; 8 bases line up with TRBD1. Germline lookup yields CDR1 MNHNS and CDR2 SASEGT. The V and J ends lost 5 bases and 7 bases, in that order; junction bases with no gene match: 9. There are 14 residues in the CDR3. The CDR3 nucleotides read TGTGCCAGCAGTTATTTCGGACAGGGAGGGACCCAGTACTTC. Translated, it gives CASSYFGQGGTQYF.

This clonotype has a single count. V and J are TRBV6-2 or TRBV6-3 and TRBJ2-3; 14 bases match TRBD2. CDR3 length: 16 residues. V was clipped by 4 bases and J by 3 bases; unmatched bases: 3. Per the germline V gene, CDR1 is MNHEY and CDR2 is SVGEGT. CDR3 protein: CASSSGTSGRTDTQYF. The CDR3 DNA is TGTGCCAGCAGTTCCGGGACTAGCGGGAGAACAGATACGCAGTATTTT.

On this clonotype itself: A read error may be the cause here, since a much bigger clone is one base away. This sequence joins TRBV7-2 and TRBJ2-6; no clear D gene. Germline CDR1 and CDR2: SGHTA and FQGNSA. This CDR3 has 15 residues. CDR3 sequence: CASRFQTSEANVLTF. CDR3 nucleotide sequence: TGTGCCAGCAGATTTCAAACGTCTGAGGCCAACGTCCTGACTTTC.

The genes are TRBV7-8 and TRBJ2-5, with D possibly called TRBD1 or TRBD2 (5 bases each). Germline V lookup: CDR1 SGHVS, CDR2 FQNEAQ. The CDR3 is made up of 17 amino acids. Trimming took off 3 bases at V and 1 base at J, with 18 bases between the two ends. The CDR3 DNA follows: TGTGCCAGCAGCTTCCCCGGGTCTGTCGGGGCCCAAGAGACCCAGTACTTC. It is translated as CASSFPGSVGAQETQYF.

The gene calls are TRBV6-5 and TRBJ1-5; unclear D gene. The CDR3 runs to 14 residues. Trimming took 2 bases from V and 5 from J, leaving 10 bases between them. CDR1 and CDR2 (germline): MNHEY, SVGAGI. For the CDR3, the DNA is TGTGCCAGCAGTTACGGGGAGGGAGATCAGCCCCAGCATTTT. Translated: CASSYGEGDQPQHF.

This chain uses TRBV25-1 with TRBJ1-1, with D tentatively TRBD1 (6 bases). Germline CDR1 is MGHDK and CDR2 is SYGVNS. Trimming removed 6 bases at V and 0 bases at J, with 11 bases between. The CDR3 loop spans 14 amino acids. The CDR3 here is CASRRGGMNTEAFF. DNA of the CDR3: TGTGCCAGCAGAAGGGGGGGCATGAACACTGAAGCTTTCTTT.

The chain uses TRBV24-1 and TRBJ2-5; 15 nucleotides align to TRBD2. Trimming took 5 bases from V and 5 from J; bases not matched to a gene: 5. CDR3 size: 16 residues. The germline V gene encodes CDR1 KGHDR and CDR2 SFDVKD. CDR3 sequence (DNA): TGTGCCACCAGTGGGACTAGCGGGAGGGTTGAGGAGACCCAGTACTTC. This sequence encodes CATSGTSGRVEETQYF.

This clonotype was observed a handful of times. The rearrangement joins TRBV7-2 to TRBJ2-5, with unresolved D. The CDR3 extends over 14 amino acids. The germline CDR1 and CDR2 sequences are SGHTA and FQGNSA. Deletions cut 4 bases from V and 2 bases from J, with 11 bases between. In nucleotides, the CDR3 is TGTGCCAGCAGCTCCTGGGCCACTCAAGAGACCCAGTACTTC. The encoded protein is CASSSWATQETQYF.

This rearrangement joins TRBV7-6 to TRBJ2-1, with 11 bases matching TRBD2. V dropped 4 bases and J dropped 5; count of bases not matched to a gene: 4. This CDR3 contains 15 residues. Germline V gene lookup returns CDR1 SGHVS and CDR2 FNYEAQ. In DNA, the CDR3 is TGTGCCAGCAGCTATTTACTAGCGGGAGACAATGAGCAGTTCTTC. Translating gives CASSYLLAGDNEQFF.

This clonotype was detected once. The CDR3 DNA follows: TGTGCCAGCAGTATAGGGACAGGTAGCGAGCAGTACTTC. Translating gives CASSIGTGSEQYF. The V gene is TRBV28, the J gene TRBJ2-7; 8 bases are a match to TRBD1. Germline CDR1 and CDR2: MDHEN and SYDVKM. The CDR3 runs to 13 residues. The V segment lost 5 bases and the J segment 6 bases; nucleotides outside the gene matches: 6.

The chain joins TRBV20-1 to TRBJ2-2; 10 positions agree with TRBD1. Germline loops: CDR1 DFQATT, CDR2 SNEGSKA (reference sequence). The CDR3 has 15 residues. Trimming at V came to 6 bases and at J to 1 base, leaving 5 bases not matched to a gene. The CDR3 region has the DNA TGCAGTGCCCCCCGGGACAGGGGGAACACCGGGGAGCTGTTTTTT. As protein: CSAPRDRGNTGELFF.

The chain is built from TRBV6-8 and TRBJ1-1; the D gene is possibly TRBD1 (6 bases). This CDR3 has 15 residues. The germline CDR1 and CDR2 sequences are MNHGY and SAAAGT. Trimming stripped 2 bases from V and 2 bases from J, with 12 bases between. CDR3 protein: CASSYGGPQNTEAFF. In DNA form, the CDR3 reads TGTGCCAGCAGTTACGGGGGGCCCCAAAACACTGAAGCTTTCTTT.